The rows below give T cell receptor beta chains drawn from one sample of a study of OX40 agonist ivuxolimab in advanced cancers. Sequenced by immunoSEQ multiplex PCR; TCRdb stores in-frame clones only, minus some. The table includes 15,000 to 25,000 clones, approximately 77% detected once. Source: CD4+ or CD8+ T cells sorted from blood, taken in a trial of the OX40 agonist ivuxolimab. The receptors were sampled from an adult with an advanced solid tumor such as melanoma, head and neck, liver or kidney cancer. CDR3s include the opening cysteine and the closing phenylalanine or tryptophan. D genes are given only for firm matches. Expanded clones get a size class; other rows say once, few or many, or leave the size out.

D	V	J	size	CDR3	DNA
NA	TRBV6-6	TRBJ1-1	NA	CASSYGPGRDTEAFF	TGTGCCAGCAGTTACGGGCCGGGTAGGGACACTGAAGCTTTCTTT
NA	TRBV5-1	TRBJ2-4	NA	CASSSDSLLFPYF	TGCGCCAGCAGCTCGGACAGTTTACTTTTCCCGTACTTC
TRBD1	TRBV13	TRBJ1-2	medium-sized	CASSPGTGNYGYTF	TGTGCCAGCAGCCCAGGGACAGGAAACTATGGCTACACCTTC
TRBD1	TRBV28	TRBJ1-5	NA	CASSSDRDSNQPQHF	TGTGCCAGCAGCTCGGACAGGGATAGCAATCAGCCCCAGCATTTT
NA	TRBV19	TRBJ1-1	NA	CASSFSGNTEAFF	TGTGCCAGTAGTTTCAGCGGGAACACTGAAGCTTTCTTT
NA	TRBV6-6	TRBJ2-1	NA	CASSLGPFNEQFF	TGTGCCAGCAGTTTGGGGCCTTTTAATGAGCAGTTCTTC
NA	TRBV5-1	TRBJ1-2	NA	CASSLEGYGYTF	TGCGCCAGCAGCTTGGAGGGTTATGGCTACACCTTC
NA	TRBV19	TRBJ1-5	few	CATGTGQPQHF	TGTGCCACTGGGACCGGGCAGCCCCAGCATTTT
NA	TRBV28	TRBJ1-2	NA	CASSSTSGGNYGYTF	TGTGCCAGCAGTTCAACCTCGGGGGGAAACTATGGCTACACCTTC
NA	TRBV6-9	TRBJ2-7	NA	CASSPMSGYEQYF	TGTGCCAGCAGCCCCATGAGTGGTTACGAGCAGTACTTC
NA	TRBV7-2	TRBJ2-1	NA	CASSFTLHRVGQFF	TGTGCCAGCAGCTTTACCCTCCACAGGGTAGGGCAGTTCTTC
NA	TRBV27	TRBJ2-3	few	CASRGVSDTQYF	TGTGCCAGCAGGGGAGTCTCAGATACGCAGTATTTT
TRBD1	TRBV7-2	TRBJ2-3	NA	CASSGLTGAGDTQYF	TGTGCCAGCAGCGGGCTGACAGGGGCTGGAGATACGCAGTATTTT
TRBD1	TRBV19	TRBJ2-7	NA	CASSIFGTGGHEQYF	TGTGCCAGTAGTATATTTGGGACAGGGGGCCACGAGCAGTACTTC
NA	TRBV6-5	TRBJ2-2	NA	CASSYRGNTGELFF	TGTGCCAGCAGTTACCGTGGGAACACCGGGGAGCTGTTTTTT
NA	TRBV5-5	TRBJ1-3	NA	CASRPGTQNTIYF	TGTGCCAGCAGACCCGGGACTCAAAACACCATATATTTT
NA	TRBV28	TRBJ1-4	NA	CASSPAVRALGSDEKLFF	TGTGCCAGCAGCCCTGCCGTCCGTGCCCTAGGGAGTGACGAAAAACTGTTTTTT
NA	TRBV4-3	TRBJ2-6	once	CASSQDETGAVGANVLTF	TGCGCCAGCAGCCAAGATGAGACGGGAGCGGTGGGGGCCAACGTCCTGACTTTC
NA	TRBV10-1	TRBJ2-2	NA	CASSEFGNTGELFF	TGCGCCAGCAGTGAGTTCGGGAACACCGGGGAGCTGTTTTTT
NA	TRBV6-6	TRBJ1-3	NA	CASSFPGLGNTIYF	TGTGCCAGCAGTTTTCCAGGGCTGGGAAACACCATATATTTT
NA	TRBV9	TRBJ1-1	NA	CASSATGRMMAEAFF	TGTGCCAGCAGCGCCACAGGGAGGATGATGGCTGAAGCTTTCTTT
NA	TRBV15	TRBJ2-5	NA	CATSNVGVAGQETQYF	TGTGCCACCAGCAATGTTGGGGTAGCTGGTCAAGAGACCCAGTACTTC
NA	TRBV11-2	TRBJ2-3	NA	CASSFGGKQYF	TGTGCCAGCAGCTTTGGGGGGAAGCAGTATTTT
TRBD2	TRBV18	TRBJ2-1	NA	CASSSSQRGVMNEQFF	TGTGCCAGCTCGTCATCTCAGCGGGGGGTTATGAATGAGCAGTTCTTC
TRBD1	TRBV6-5	TRBJ1-5	NA	CASSSGTGLNQPQHF	TGTGCCAGCAGTTCCGGGACAGGGTTGAATCAGCCCCAGCATTTT
NA	TRBV7-7	TRBJ2-3	few	CASSLLGGGTDTQYF	TGTGCCAGCAGCTTATTGGGTGGAGGCACAGATACGCAGTATTTT
NA	TRBV4-3	TRBJ2-1	few	CASSLGLGSGHNEQFF	TGCGCCAGCAGCCTCGGTCTAGGGAGTGGGCACAATGAGCAGTTCTTC
TRBD1	TRBV28	TRBJ2-7	medium-sized	CACHSQTGGFYEQYF	TGTGCCTGCCACAGTCAAACAGGGGGCTTCTACGAGCAGTACTTC
TRBD1	TRBV7-9	TRBJ2-2	NA	CASSWTGHTGELFF	TGTGCCAGCAGCTGGACAGGGCATACCGGGGAGCTGTTTTTT
NA	TRBV6-5	TRBJ1-2	NA	CAIGGPNYGYTF	TGTGCCATAGGGGGTCCCAACTATGGCTACACCTTC
NA	TRBV2	TRBJ1-5	NA	CASSEGVGSNQPQHF	TGTGCCAGCAGTGAGGGGGTGGGGAGCAATCAGCCCCAGCATTTT